This T cell receptor (beta chain) was captured by sequencing in a study of cytomegalovirus exposure and HLA in healthy donors. With V trimmed by 3 bases and J by 6 bases, 6 bases remained unmatched. The CDR3 runs 14 residues. Germline V gene lookup returns CDR1 SGHRS and CDR2 YFSETQ. With 60 Vbeta and 13 Jbeta primers, the PCR was carried out. Repertoires were generated with immunoSEQ multiplex PCR, while TCRdb's copy carries only in-frame clones and drops some. The table includes about 150,000 clones, roughly 80% detected once. The sample taken for sequencing was PBMCs. This receptor was identified in a man aged 18-30 years in good health and CMV-seronegative. This chain uses TRBV5-1 with TRBJ2-3; 8 nucleotides match TRBD1. The CDR3 region has the DNA TGCGCCAGCAGCTCCGCCGACAGGGGTGATACGCAGTATTTT. This sequence encodes CASSSADRGDTQYF. Using reference TRBV5-1 and TRBJ2-3 for the parts outside the CDR3, the full variable domain is KAGVTQTPRYLIKTRGQQVTLSCSPISGHRSVSWYQQTPGQGLQFLFEYFSETQRNKGNFPGRFSGRQFSNSRSEMNVSTLELGDSALYLCASSSADRGDTQYFGPGTRLTVL.